Detailed here is one T cell receptor beta chain. No antigen is known for it. The source of the sample is a study of lymphopenia after photon versus proton radiotherapy. Study outcomes and limitations: Better survival with proton therapy was suggested as possible, not demonstrated. Larger post-nadir TCR diversity loss correlated inversely with survival in deceased patients. Oligoclonal CD8+ Temra expansion after nadir drove photon patients' diversity drop. Under photons, naive T cells and diversity fell while effector/memory populations rose.

The table came from immunoSEQ multiplex PCR; TCRdb's copy has only in-frame clones and leaves some out. The sample lists about 7,300 clones, roughly 86% occurring once. CDR1 SGDLS and CDR2 YYNGEE come from the germline V gene. The V end was cut by 0 bases, the J end by 0 bases, with 4 bases between. The CDR3 is 14 residues long. The specimen comprised peripheral blood, sampled from a patient treated with photon-based radiotherapy. This clonotype was obtained from a man under 40 with gastric cancer. V usage is TRBV9 and J usage is TRBJ2-1, with unresolved D. CDR3 region: CASSVGGSYNEQFF. The CDR3, as DNA: TGTGCCAGCAGCGTAGGGGGCTCCTACAATGAGCAGTTCTTC.